Presented here are 8 T cell receptor beta chains from one specimen sequenced in a study of blood T cell repertoires in COVID-19. Assay: immunoSEQ multiplex PCR; the TCRdb copy retains only in-frame clones and omits some. The sample has about 430,000 clones, roughly 90% seen once; the top ten hold about 1.5%. Sequences were obtained from PBMCs or T cells enriched from blood (not recorded which). The receptors shown here come from a woman aged 18-29 years who had been exposed to COVID-19.

V is TRBV15 and J is TRBJ2-7, with TRBD1 identical over 8 bases. Germline CDR1 and CDR2: LNHNV and YYDKDF (reference sequence). V gave up 4 bases and J gave up 6 bases; unmatched junction bases: 8. CDR3 length equals 14 residues. CDR3: CATSTEDREGEQYF. The CDR3 DNA sequence: TGTGCCACCAGCACTGAGGACAGGGAAGGCGAGCAGTACTTC.

The gene calls are TRBV7-9 and TRBJ1-1; D is perhaps TRBD1 (6 bases). CDR1 is SEHNR, CDR2 FQNEAQ, per germline (reference sequence). The CDR3 contains 14 residues. Trimming removed 8 bases from V and 1 base from J, with 14 bases in between. The DNA of the CDR3 is TGTGCCAGCTTGTCGGGGGGCGGGAACACTGAAGCTTTCTTT. Its translation: CASLSGGGNTEAFF. Drawing the rest from reference TRBV7-9 and TRBJ1-1, the complete variable domain is DTGVSQNPRHKITKRGQNVTFRCDPISEHNRLYWYRQTLGQGPEFLTYFQNEAQLEKSRLLSDRFSAERPKGSFSTLEIQRTEQGDSAMYLCASLSGGGNTEAFFGQGTRLTVV.

CDR3 sequence (DNA): TGTGCCAGCAGCTCCCCCGAGGGGCAGTTCTTC. Its translation: CASSSPEGQFF. This chain links TRBV9 with TRBJ2-1; possible D gene TRBD2, 5 bases. V lost 4 bases and J lost 12, with 11 bases in between. CDR3 length: 11 amino acids. In germline, CDR1 is SGDLS, CDR2 YYNGEE.

The J gene is TRBJ1-5, the V gene TRBV5-1; a weak D match, TRBD1 (6 bases). The V gene's germline CDR1 is SGHRS and CDR2 YFSETQ. The V and J ends lost 0 bases and 0 bases respectively, with 7 bases between them. The CDR3 covers 15 residues. The CDR3 region is CASSLEGDSNQPQHF. The CDR3 DNA is TGCGCCAGCAGCTTGGAGGGGGATAGCAATCAGCCCCAGCATTTT.

The rearrangement links TRBV4-3 to TRBJ1-2; 8 bases match TRBD1. Looked up from germline, CDR1 is LGHNA and CDR2 is YSLEER. The CDR3 length is 15 residues. V was pared by 4 bases and J by 8 bases, with 12 bases of the junction left unmatched. The CDR3 DNA is TGCGCCAGCAGCCGCCAGGGGGCAGGGTTTATCGGCTACACCTTC. Its protein product is CASSRQGAGFIGYTF.

V is TRBV6-5 and J is TRBJ1-2; 10 nucleotides line up with TRBD1. Unmatched junction bases numbered 13, after V lost 7 bases and J lost 8 bases. This CDR3 has 15 amino acids. Germline loops: CDR1 MNHEY, CDR2 SVGAGI. The CDR3 sequence: CASTGTGVESDGYTF. The CDR3 bases are TGTGCCAGCACAGGGACAGGGGTTGAATCGGACGGCTACACCTTC.

The chain has TRBV6-5 and TRBJ2-7, with TRBD1 identical over 10 bases. CDR3 length: 15 residues. CDR1 and CDR2 from the germline V gene are MNHEY and SVGAGI. With V trimmed by 7 bases and J by 3 bases, 9 bases remained unmatched. This CDR3 reads CASMDRTGGYYEQYF. CDR3 sequence (DNA): TGTGCCAGCATGGATCGGACAGGGGGGTACTACGAGCAGTACTTC.

The V and J genes are TRBV29-1 and TRBJ2-7, with D unclear. V lost 4 bases to trimming and J lost 3 bases, with 7 bases between them. CDR3 length equals 11 residues. CDR1 and CDR2 from the germline V gene are SQVTM and ANQGSEA. CDR3 DNA sequence: TGCAGCGTTGTTAACGGCTACGAGCAGTACTTC. It specifies CSVVNGYEQYF.